One sample yielded the 12 T cell receptor beta chains listed below, sequenced in a study of cytomegalovirus exposure and HLA in healthy donors. PCR employed 60 Vbeta and 13 Jbeta primers. Clones were sequenced by immunoSEQ multiplex PCR, and TCRdb holds only the in-frame ones, with some missing. Among some 160,000 clones listed, around nine tenths were seen once. The sample consisted of PBMCs. All receptors come from a woman in her late teens or twenties in good health and CMV-seronegative.

About this clone itself: The junction shows a germline mismatch at one end, possibly a read error. The chain carries TRBV28 and TRBJ1-2; no reliable D call. The germline CDR1 and CDR2 sequences are MDHEN and SYDVKM. The CDR3 has 13 residues. Here the CDR3 reads CASSLSHVTAPNF. The CDR3 nucleotides read TGTGCCAGCAGTTTGTCCCATGTAACAGCCCCCAACTTC.

The V call is TRBV5-4, the J call TRBJ2-5; TRBD1 matches 7 bases. The DNA end lines up better with TRBJ2-7; the J call may be wrong. This CDR3 is built from 15 residues. Germline V gives CDR1 SGHNT, CDR2 YYREEE (reference sequence). The CDR3 loop reads CASSLAGGVPYEQYF. The CDR3 region has the DNA TGTGCCAGCAGCTTGGCAGGGGGAGTTCCCTACGAGCAGTACTTC.

This chain uses TRBV6-6 with TRBJ2-7; possibly TRBD2 for D (6 bases). This CDR3 is built from 11 residues. Germline loops: CDR1 MNHNY, CDR2 SVGAGI (reference sequence). Trimming left V 8 bases short and J 7 bases short, with 12 bases between. The DNA for the CDR3 is TGTGCCAGCCGCGGGGCTCGGGAGCAGTACTTC. Amino acids: CASRGAREQYF.

This chain links TRBV6-1 with TRBJ2-1; 9 nucleotides match TRBD1. The CDR3 has 15 residues. V was pared by 5 bases and J by 4 bases, with 6 bases of the junction left unmatched. Germline values: CDR1 MNHNS, CDR2 SASEGT. CDR3 DNA: TGTGCCAGCAGTAGACGACAGGGGGGTTACAATGAGCAGTTCTTC. Translated: CASSRRQGGYNEQFF.

V usage is TRBV7-9 and J usage is TRBJ2-3; D gene ambiguous. V was cut by 11 bases and J by 4 bases, with 16 bases left in between. Per the germline V gene, CDR1 is SEHNR and CDR2 is FQNEAQ (reference sequence). The CDR3 is 13 residues long. CDR3 nucleotides: TGTGCCCACGGTAGCCATGGTCCAGATACGCAGTATTTT. Protein: CAHGSHGPDTQYF. Full variable domain (remainder filled in from reference TRBV7-9 and TRBJ2-3): DTGVSQNPRHKITKRGQNVTFRCDPISEHNRLYWYRQTLGQGPEFLTYFQNEAQLEKSRLLSDRFSAERPKGSFSTLEIQRTEQGDSAMYLCAHGSHGPDTQYFGPGTRLTVL.

The rearrangement uses TRBV7-9 and TRBJ1-2, with TRBD1 as a possible D gene (6 bases). The CDR3 runs 14 residues. Per germline, CDR1 SEHNR and CDR2 FQNEAQ (reference sequence). V lost 5 bases, J lost 3 bases, and 13 bases lay in between. CDR3 residues: CASSPGQLDYGYTF. CDR3 in DNA: TGTGCCAGCAGCCCCGGACAGTTAGACTATGGCTACACCTTC.

The chain uses TRBV28 and TRBJ1-1, with unresolved D. The germline V gene has CDR1 MDHEN and CDR2 SYDVKM. Deletions cut 6 bases from V and 5 bases from J, with 16 bases between. This CDR3 spans 14 amino acids. The CDR3 spells CASRPVGAGTEAFF. The CDR3 region has the DNA TGTGCCAGCAGGCCGGTGGGTGCGGGAACTGAAGCTTTCTTT.

The chain joins TRBV6-1 to TRBJ1-1, with D maybe TRBD1 (6 bases). The germline gives CDR1 MNHNS, CDR2 SASEGT. CDR3 length equals 15 residues. V shed 2 bases and J shed 7 bases, with 17 bases lying between them. In nucleotides, the CDR3 is TGTGCCAGCAGTGAATGGGTAGCGGGACACCGTGAAGCTTTCTTT. Amino acids: CASSEWVAGHREAFF.

The chain has TRBV28 and TRBJ1-1; D gene ambiguous. The ends were cut back, 3 bases at V and 4 bases at J, with 12 bases in the middle. Germline loops: CDR1 MDHEN, CDR2 SYDVKM. This CDR3 spans 14 amino acids. The CDR3 DNA sequence: TGTGCCAGCAGTTTGCTTTATAGTAGCACTGAAGCTTTCTTT. Protein sequence: CASSLLYSSTEAFF. Full variable domain (remainder filled in from reference TRBV28 and TRBJ1-1): DVKVTQSSRYLVKRTGEKVFLECVQDMDHENMFWYRQDPGLGLRLIYFSYDVKMKEKGDIPEGYSVSREKKERFSLILESASTNQTSMYLCASSLLYSSTEAFFGQGTRLTVV.

The gene calls are TRBV10-3 and TRBJ2-2, with 13 nucleotides matching TRBD2. Germline CDR1 is ENHRY and CDR2 is SYGVKD. V was pared by 6 bases and J by 1 base, with 5 bases of the junction left unmatched. The CDR3 is 17 residues long. The chain's CDR3 is CAISGLAGDLNTGELFF. Here the CDR3 DNA reads TGTGCCATCAGCGGACTAGCGGGGGACCTGAACACCGGGGAGCTGTTTTTT.

This clone was detected once. The CDR3 region is CASSIFGGSMNEQFF. The CDR3 DNA follows: TGTGCCAGTAGTATCTTTGGCGGGAGTATGAATGAGCAGTTCTTC. The chain combines TRBV19 with TRBJ2-1, with 7 bases aligning to TRBD2. J was trimmed by 7 bases and V by 3 bases; bases with no gene match: 9. CDR3 length: 15 amino acids. Germline CDR1 reads LNHDA; CDR2 reads SQIVND (reference sequence).

This clone is a singleton in its sample. This chain links TRBV28 with TRBJ2-7, with no clear D. The CDR3 extends over 14 amino acids. Trimming took off 6 bases at V and 4 bases at J, with 16 bases between the two ends. Germline CDR1 reads MDHEN; CDR2 reads SYDVKM. The CDR3 protein is CASSFLEQSYEQYF. CDR3 coding DNA: TGTGCCAGCAGCTTCCTCGAACAGTCTTACGAGCAGTACTTC.